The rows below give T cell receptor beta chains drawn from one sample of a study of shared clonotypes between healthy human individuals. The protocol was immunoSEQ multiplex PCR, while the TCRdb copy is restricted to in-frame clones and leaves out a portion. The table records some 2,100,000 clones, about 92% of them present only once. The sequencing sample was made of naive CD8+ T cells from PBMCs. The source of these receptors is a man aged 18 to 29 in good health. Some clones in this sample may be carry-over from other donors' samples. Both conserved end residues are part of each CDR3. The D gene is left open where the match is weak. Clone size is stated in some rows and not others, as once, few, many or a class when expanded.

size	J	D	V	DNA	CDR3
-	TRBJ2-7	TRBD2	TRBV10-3	TGTGCCATCGGGTCACCTGGGACTAGCTCCTACGAGCAGTACTTC	CAIGSPGTSSYEQYF
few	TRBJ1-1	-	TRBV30	TGTGCCTGGAAGGGCCTTCAGTGGGTGAACACTGAAGCTTTCTTT	CAWKGLQWVNTEAFF
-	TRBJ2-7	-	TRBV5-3	TGTGCCAGCATCCAGGGGTACGAGCAGTACTTC	CASIQGYEQYF
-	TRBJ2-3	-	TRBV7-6	TGTGCCAGCAGCTTAGATGGGCGCAGGATCGGCGCAGATACGCAGTATTTT	CASSLDGRRIGADTQYF
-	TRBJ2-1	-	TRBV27	TGTGCCAGCAGTTTGGGTCGTCGTGGACTTAAGGGTGAGCAGTTCTTC	CASSLGRRGLKGEQFF
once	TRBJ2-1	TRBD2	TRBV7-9	TGTGCCAGCAGGGGACTAGCGGGAGGATATGAGCAGTTCTTC	CASRGLAGGYEQFF
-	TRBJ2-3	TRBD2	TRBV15	TGTGCCACCAGCCCCGGACTAGCGGGACGGAAAGATACGCAGTATTTT	CATSPGLAGRKDTQYF
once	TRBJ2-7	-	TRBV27	TGTGCCAGCAGTTCCGTCAGCCCCTACGAGCAGTACTTC	CASSSVSPYEQYF
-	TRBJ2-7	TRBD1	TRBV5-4	TGTGCCAGCAGCCCAGGGACAGAGGAGTACGAGCAGTACTTC	CASSPGTEEYEQYF
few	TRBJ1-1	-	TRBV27	TGTGCCAGCAGTTTATACAAGAACACTGAAGCTTTCTTT	CASSLYKNTEAFF
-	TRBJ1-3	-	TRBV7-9	TGTGCCAGCAGCTTCTCGGGGAACACCATATATTTT	CASSFSGNTIYF
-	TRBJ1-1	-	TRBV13	TGTGCCAGCAGCCCCAGACAGCTGAACACTGAAGCTTTCTTT	CASSPRQLNTEAFF
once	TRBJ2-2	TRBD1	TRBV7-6	TGTGCCAGCAGCCCCGGGACAGGGCTGTCCGGGGAGCTGTTTTTT	CASSPGTGLSGELFF
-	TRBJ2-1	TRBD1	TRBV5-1	TGCGCCAGCAGCTTGGAGCTTCGGGACAGCCCGTTCTTC	CASSLELRDSPFF
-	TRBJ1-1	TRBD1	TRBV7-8	TGTGCCAGCAGTAGAGACCGGGACAGCTTTACTGAAGCTTTCTTT	CASSRDRDSFTEAFF
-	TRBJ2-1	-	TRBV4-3	TGCGCCAGCAGCCAATCTAAGGGCCAGATCTACAATGAGCAGTTCTTC	CASSQSKGQIYNEQFF